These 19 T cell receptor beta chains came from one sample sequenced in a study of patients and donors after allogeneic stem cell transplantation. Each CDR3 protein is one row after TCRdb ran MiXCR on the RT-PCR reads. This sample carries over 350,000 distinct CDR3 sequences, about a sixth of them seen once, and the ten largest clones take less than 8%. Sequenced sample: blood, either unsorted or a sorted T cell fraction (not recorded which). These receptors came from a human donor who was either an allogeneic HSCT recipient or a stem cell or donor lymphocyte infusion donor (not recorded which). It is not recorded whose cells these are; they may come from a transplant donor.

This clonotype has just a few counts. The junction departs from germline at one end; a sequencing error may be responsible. This CDR3 reads CSARLPQTGKVF. DNA for the CDR3: TGCAGTGCTAGACTCCCCCAAACAGGGAAGGTTTTC. V is TRBV20-1 and J is TRBJ2-7; tentatively, D is TRBD1 (6 bases). Looked up from germline, CDR1 is DFQATT and CDR2 is SNEGSKA (reference sequence). The CDR3 is 12 residues long.

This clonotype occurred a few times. The CDR3 DNA sequence: TGTGCCAGCAGCCCCTACCCCTTGGGACAAGTCACAGATACGCAGTATTTT. Its protein product is CASSPYPLGQVTDTQYF. V usage is TRBV4-2 and J usage is TRBJ2-3; possible D gene TRBD1, 6 bases. V lost 4 bases to trimming and J lost 2 bases, with 19 bases between them. This CDR3 comprises 17 residues. In germline, CDR1 is LGHNA, CDR2 YNFKEQ.

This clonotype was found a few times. This chain's CDR3 is CASSPGPTDEQYF. For the CDR3, the DNA is TGCGCCAGCAGCCCCGGACCTACGGACGAGCAGTACTTC. V usage is TRBV5-1 and J usage is TRBJ2-7; D call uncertain. The CDR3 covers 13 residues. Between the trimmed V and J ends, which lost 4 bases and 5 bases, there was a span of 13 bases. CDR1 is SGHRS, CDR2 YFSETQ, per germline. Variable domain in full (rest from reference TRBV5-1 and TRBJ2-7): KAGVTQTPRYLIKTRGQQVTLSCSPISGHRSVSWYQQTPGQGLQFLFEYFSETQRNKGNFPGRFSGRQFSNSRSEMNVSTLELGDSALYLCASSPGPTDEQYFGPGTRLTVT.

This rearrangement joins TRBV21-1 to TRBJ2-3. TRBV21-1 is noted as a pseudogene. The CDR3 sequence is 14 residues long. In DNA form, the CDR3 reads TGTGCCAGCCCGGCAAAGTCTAGCACAGATACGCAGTATTTT. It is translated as CASPAKSSTDTQYF.

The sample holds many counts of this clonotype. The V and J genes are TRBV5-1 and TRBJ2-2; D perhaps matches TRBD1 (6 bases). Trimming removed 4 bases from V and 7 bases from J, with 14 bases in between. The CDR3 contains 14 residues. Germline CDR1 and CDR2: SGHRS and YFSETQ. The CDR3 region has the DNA TGCGCCAGCAGCGCCGACAGGTCTGACGGGGAGCTGTTTTTT. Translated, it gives CASSADRSDGELFF.

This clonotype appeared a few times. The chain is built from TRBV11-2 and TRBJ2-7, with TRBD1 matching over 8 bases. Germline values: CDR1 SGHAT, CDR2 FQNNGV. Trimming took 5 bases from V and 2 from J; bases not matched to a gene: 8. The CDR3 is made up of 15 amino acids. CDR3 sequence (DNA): TGTGCCAGCAGCCCAGACAGGGGTAGGGCCTACGAGCAGTACTTC. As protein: CASSPDRGRAYEQYF.

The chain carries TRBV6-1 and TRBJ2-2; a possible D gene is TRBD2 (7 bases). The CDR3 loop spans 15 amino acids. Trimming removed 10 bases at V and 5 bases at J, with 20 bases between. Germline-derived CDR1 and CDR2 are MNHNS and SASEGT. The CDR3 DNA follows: TGTGCCATCCCCGAGGGGGGGAGGAAAACCGGGGAGCTGTTTTTT. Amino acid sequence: CAIPEGGRKTGELFF.

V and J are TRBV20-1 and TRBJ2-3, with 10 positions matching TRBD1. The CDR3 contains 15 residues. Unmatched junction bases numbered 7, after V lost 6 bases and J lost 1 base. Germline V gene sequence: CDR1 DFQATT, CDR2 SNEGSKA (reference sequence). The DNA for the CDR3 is TGCAGTGCCGTTACCGGGACAGGGGGCACAGATACGCAGTATTTT. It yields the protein CSAVTGTGGTDTQYF.

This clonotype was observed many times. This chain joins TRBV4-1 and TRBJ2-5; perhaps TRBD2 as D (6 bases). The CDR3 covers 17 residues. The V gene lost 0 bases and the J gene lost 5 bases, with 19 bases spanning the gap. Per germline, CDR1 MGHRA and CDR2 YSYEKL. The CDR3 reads CASSQDYAGPSGETQYF. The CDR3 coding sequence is TGCGCCAGCAGCCAAGATTACGCGGGACCCTCAGGGGAGACCCAGTACTTC.

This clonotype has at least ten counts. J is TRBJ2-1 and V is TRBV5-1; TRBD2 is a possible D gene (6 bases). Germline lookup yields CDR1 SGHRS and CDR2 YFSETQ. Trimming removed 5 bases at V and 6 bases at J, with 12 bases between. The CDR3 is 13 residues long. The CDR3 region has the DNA TGCGCCAGCAGTAGACGGGGGATCAATGAGCAGTTCTTC. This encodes CASSRRGINEQFF.

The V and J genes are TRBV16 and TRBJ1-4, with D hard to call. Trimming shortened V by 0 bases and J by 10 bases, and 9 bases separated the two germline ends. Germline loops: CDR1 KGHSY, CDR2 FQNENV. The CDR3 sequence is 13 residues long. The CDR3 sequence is CASSQSLPGKLFF. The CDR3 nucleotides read TGTGCCAGCAGCCAATCTCTTCCTGGAAAACTGTTTTTT.

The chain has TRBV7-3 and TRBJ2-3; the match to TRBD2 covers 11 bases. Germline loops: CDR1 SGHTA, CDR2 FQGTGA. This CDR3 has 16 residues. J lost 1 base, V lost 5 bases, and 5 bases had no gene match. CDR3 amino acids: CASSLLLAGGTDTQYF. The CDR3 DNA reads TGTGCCAGCAGCCTGTTACTAGCGGGGGGCACAGATACGCAGTATTTT.

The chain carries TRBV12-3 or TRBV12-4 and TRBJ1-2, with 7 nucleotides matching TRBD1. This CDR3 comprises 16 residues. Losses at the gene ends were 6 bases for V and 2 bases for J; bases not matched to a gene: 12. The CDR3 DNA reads TGTGCCAGCAGCCACCTCCCCGCAGGGGGGAACTATGGCTACACCTTC. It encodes CASSHLPAGGNYGYTF.

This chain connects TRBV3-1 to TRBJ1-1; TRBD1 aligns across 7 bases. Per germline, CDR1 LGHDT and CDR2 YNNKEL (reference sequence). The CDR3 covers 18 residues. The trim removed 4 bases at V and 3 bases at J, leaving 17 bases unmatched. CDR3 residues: CASSLNEVTGDRDTEAFF. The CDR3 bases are TGTGCCAGCAGCCTTAACGAAGTCACAGGGGACCGGGACACTGAAGCTTTCTTT.

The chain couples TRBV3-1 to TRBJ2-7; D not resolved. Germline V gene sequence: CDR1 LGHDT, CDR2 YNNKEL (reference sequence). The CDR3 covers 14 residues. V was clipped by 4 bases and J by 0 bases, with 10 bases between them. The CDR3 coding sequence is TGTGCCAGCAGCCGCCAAGATTTCTCCTACGAGCAGTACTTC. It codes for CASSRQDFSYEQYF.

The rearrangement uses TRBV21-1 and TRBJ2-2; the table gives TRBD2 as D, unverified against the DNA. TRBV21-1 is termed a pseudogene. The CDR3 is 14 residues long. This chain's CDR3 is CASSNHSHTGELFF. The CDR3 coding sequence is TGTGCCAGCAGCAATCACTCCCACACCGGGGAGCTGTTTTTT.

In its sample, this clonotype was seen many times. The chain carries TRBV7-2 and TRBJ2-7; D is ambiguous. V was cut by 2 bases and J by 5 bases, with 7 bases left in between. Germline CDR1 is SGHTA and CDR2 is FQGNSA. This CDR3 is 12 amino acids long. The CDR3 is CASSLSFHEQYF. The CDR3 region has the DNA TGTGCCAGCAGCTTATCATTCCACGAGCAGTACTTC.

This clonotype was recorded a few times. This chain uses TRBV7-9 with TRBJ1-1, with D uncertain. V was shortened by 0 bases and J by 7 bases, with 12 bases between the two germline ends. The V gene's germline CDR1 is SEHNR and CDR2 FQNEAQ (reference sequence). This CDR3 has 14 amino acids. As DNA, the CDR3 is TGTGCCAGCAGCTTAGCCAAGGGAAGGGATGAAGCTTTCTTT. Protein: CASSLAKGRDEAFF.

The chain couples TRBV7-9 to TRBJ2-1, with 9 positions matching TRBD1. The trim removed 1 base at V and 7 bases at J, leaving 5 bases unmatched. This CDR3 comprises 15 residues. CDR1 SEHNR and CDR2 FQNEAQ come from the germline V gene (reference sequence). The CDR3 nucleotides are TGTGCCAGCAGCTTAGGTCGACAGGGGGGGAATGAGCAGTTCTTC. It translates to CASSLGRQGGNEQFF.